The rows below give T cell receptor beta chains drawn from one sample of a study of graft-versus-host responses after intestinal transplantation. Repertoires were generated with immunoSEQ multiplex PCR, while TCRdb's copy carries only in-frame clones and drops some. The sample includes around 97,000 clones, under 95% of them seen just once. These receptors have no known antigen. The sequenced sample was unstimulated CD8+ T cells sorted from spleen or lymph node cells, obtained before intestinal transplant. These receptors all stem from a human donor who received an intestinal transplant. Each CDR3 is given with its conserved first and last residue. The D gene is left open where the match is weak. For some rows the clone size is stated as once, few or many, or as a class when expanded; others skip it.

-	few	TRBV7-6	TRBJ1-2	TGTGCCAGCAGCTTAGGAGGGGATGGCTACACCTTC	CASSLGGDGYTF
TRBD1	-	TRBV7-2	TRBJ1-1	TGTGCCAGCAGTACATTACCGGGACAGGGGATCACTGAAGCTTTCTTT	CASSTLPGQGITEAFF
TRBD2	-	TRBV2	TRBJ2-5	TGTGCCAGCAGGCGACTAGCGGGAGAAGAGACCCAGTACTTC	CASRRLAGEETQYF
-	-	TRBV19	TRBJ1-1	TGTGCCAGTAAGGGGGGGCCTGAAGCTTTCTTT	CASKGGPEAFF
-	-	TRBV6-5	TRBJ2-3	TGTGCCAGCAGTTACCGCGGGAGCACAGATACGCAGTATTTT	CASSYRGSTDTQYF
-	-	TRBV10-3	TRBJ1-1	TGTGCCATCAGTGAGTACTCCCATATGGGGGGGAACACTGAAGCTTTCTTT	CAISEYSHMGGNTEAFF
-	-	TRBV4-1	TRBJ2-7	TGCGCCAGCAGCCGAGACAGCCTGGCCTCCTACGAGCAGTACTTC	CASSRDSLASYEQYF
TRBD1	-	TRBV15	TRBJ1-1	TGTGCCACCAGCTACAGGGGCACTGAAGCTTTCTTT	CATSYRGTEAFF
TRBD1	-	TRBV4-1	TRBJ1-2	TGCGCCAGCAGCCAAGACCCGGGACAGGGGTCTGGCTACACCTTC	CASSQDPGQGSGYTF
TRBD1	-	TRBV19	TRBJ1-2	TGTGCCAGTAGTATAGACCCTACAGGGGCCTATGGCTACACCTTC	CASSIDPTGAYGYTF